The clone carrying this T cell receptor (beta chain) was picked up a small number of times. Its antigen is currently unknown. This entry belongs to a study of T-cell reconstitution after alpha-beta-depleted transplantation in children. CDR1 and CDR2 (germline): MNHEY, SVGEGT. V lost 6 bases to trimming and J lost 1 base, with 16 bases between them. The CDR3 runs 16 residues. Findings of the study overall: Recipient T cells and thymic progenitors that survived were the source of the high TCRbeta diversity seen at day 60 in some patients. When one year had passed after transplant, most T-cell counts and diversity came from newly produced T cells. Several hundred graft clones that had expanded were reportedly the source of alpha-beta T cells about two months after transplant.

Unique molecular identifiers were incorporated when the TCRbeta library was constructed. TCRdb ran MiXCR on the PCR reads and lists one entry per CDR3 protein. The repertoire holds about 170,000 distinct CDR3 sequences, with roughly 10% as singletons. The material was PBMCs, obtained before TCRalphabeta/CD19-depleted stem cell transplant. The chain joins TRBV6-2 or TRBV6-3 to TRBJ1-5; no clear D. This TCR was recovered from a boy under 10 years old with acute myeloid leukemia, due to receive a stem cell transplant. CDR3 DNA sequence: TGTGCCAGCAGCCGGAGTTTCTCCCTAAGCAATCAGCCCCAGCATTTT. This sequence encodes CASSRSFSLSNQPQHF.